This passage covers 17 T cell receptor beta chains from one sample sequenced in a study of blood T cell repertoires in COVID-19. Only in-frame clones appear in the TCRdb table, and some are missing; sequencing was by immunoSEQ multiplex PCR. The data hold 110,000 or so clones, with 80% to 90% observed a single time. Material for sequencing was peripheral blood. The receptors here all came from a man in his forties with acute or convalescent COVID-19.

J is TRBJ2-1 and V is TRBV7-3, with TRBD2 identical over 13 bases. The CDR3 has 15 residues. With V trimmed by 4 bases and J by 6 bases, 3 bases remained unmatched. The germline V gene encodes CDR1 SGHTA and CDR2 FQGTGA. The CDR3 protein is CASSSTSGGANEQFF. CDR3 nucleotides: TGTGCCAGCAGCTCCACTAGCGGGGGGGCCAATGAGCAGTTCTTC.

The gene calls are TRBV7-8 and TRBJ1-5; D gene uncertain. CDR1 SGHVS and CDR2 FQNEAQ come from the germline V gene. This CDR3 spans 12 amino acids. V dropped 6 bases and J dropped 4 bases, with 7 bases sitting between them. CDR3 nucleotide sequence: TGTGCCAGCAGTCGACCTAATCAGCCCCAGCATTTT. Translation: CASSRPNQPQHF.

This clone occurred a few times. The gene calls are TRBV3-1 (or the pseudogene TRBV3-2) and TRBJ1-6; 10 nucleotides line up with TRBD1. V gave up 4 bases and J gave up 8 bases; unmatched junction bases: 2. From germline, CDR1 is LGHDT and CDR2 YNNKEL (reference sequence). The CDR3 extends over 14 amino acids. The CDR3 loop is CASSLGQGDSPLHF. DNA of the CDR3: TGTGCCAGCAGCCTCGGACAGGGGGATTCACCCCTCCACTTT.

DNA of the CDR3: TGCGCCAGCAGCTTGTTAGCGGGGGACACAGATACGCAGTATTTT. Translation: CASSLLAGDTDTQYF. J is TRBJ2-3 and V is TRBV5-1; 9 positions agree with TRBD2. V lost 1 base to trimming and J lost 2 bases; unmatched junction nucleotides: 2. Looked up from germline, CDR1 is SGHRS and CDR2 is YFSETQ. This CDR3 is 15 amino acids long.

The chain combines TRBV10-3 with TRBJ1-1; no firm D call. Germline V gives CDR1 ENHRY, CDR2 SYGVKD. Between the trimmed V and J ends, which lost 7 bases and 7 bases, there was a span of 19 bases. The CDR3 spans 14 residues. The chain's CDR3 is CAITSGYFGDEAFF. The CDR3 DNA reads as TGTGCCATCACTAGCGGATACTTCGGAGATGAAGCTTTCTTT.

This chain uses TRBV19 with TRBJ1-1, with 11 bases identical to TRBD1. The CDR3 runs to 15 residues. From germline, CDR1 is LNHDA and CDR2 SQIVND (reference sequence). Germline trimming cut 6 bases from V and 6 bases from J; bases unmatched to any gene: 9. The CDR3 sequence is CASRATGQGGSEAFF. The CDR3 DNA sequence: TGTGCCAGTAGAGCCACGGGACAGGGGGGATCTGAAGCTTTCTTT.

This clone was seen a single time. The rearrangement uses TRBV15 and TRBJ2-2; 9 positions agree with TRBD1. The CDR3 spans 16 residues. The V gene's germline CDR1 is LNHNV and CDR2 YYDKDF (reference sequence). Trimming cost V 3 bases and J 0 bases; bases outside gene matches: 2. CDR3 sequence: CATSRGQGANTGELFF. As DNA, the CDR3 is TGTGCCACCAGCAGGGGACAGGGTGCGAACACCGGGGAGCTGTTTTTT. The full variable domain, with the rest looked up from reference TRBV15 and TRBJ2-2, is DAMVIQNPRYQVTQFGKPVTLSCSQTLNHNVMYWYQQKSSQAPKLLFHYYDKDFNNEADTPDNFQSRRPNTSFCFLDIRSPGLGDTAMYLCATSRGQGANTGELFFGEGSRLTVL.

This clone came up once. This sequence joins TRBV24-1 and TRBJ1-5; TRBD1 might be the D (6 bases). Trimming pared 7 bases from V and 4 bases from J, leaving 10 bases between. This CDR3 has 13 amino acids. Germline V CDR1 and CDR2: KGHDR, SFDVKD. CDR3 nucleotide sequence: TGTGCCACCAGAAAAGGGGGAAATCAGCCCCAGCATTTT. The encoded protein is CATRKGGNQPQHF.

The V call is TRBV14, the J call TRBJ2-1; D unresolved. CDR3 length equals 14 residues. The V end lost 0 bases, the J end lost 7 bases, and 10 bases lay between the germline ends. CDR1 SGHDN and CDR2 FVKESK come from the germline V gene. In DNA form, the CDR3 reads TGTGCCAGCAGCCAAGATCTTCAGATAAATGAGCAGTTCTTC. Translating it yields CASSQDLQINEQFF.

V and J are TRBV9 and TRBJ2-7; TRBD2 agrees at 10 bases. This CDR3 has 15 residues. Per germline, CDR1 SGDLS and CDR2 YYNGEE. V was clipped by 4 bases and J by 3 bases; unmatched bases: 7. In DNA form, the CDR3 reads TGTGCCAGCAGCTTGACCGGGACTAGCGACTACGAGCAGTACTTC. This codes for CASSLTGTSDYEQYF.

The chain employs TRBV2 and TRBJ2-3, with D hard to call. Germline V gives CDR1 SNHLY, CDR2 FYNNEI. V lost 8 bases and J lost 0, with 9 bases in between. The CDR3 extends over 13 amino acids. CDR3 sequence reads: CASGAISTDTQYF. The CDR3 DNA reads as TGTGCCAGCGGAGCCATTAGCACAGATACGCAGTATTTT.

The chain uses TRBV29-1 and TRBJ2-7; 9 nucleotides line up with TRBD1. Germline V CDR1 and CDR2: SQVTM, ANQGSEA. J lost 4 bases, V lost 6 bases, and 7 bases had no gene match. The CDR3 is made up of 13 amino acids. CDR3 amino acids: CSVQTGGTYEQYF. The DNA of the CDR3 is TGCAGCGTCCAGACAGGGGGTACGTACGAGCAGTACTTC.

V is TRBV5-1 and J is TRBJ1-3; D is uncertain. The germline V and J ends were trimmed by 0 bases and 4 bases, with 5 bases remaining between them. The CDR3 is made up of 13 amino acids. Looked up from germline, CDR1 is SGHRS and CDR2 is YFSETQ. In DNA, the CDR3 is TGCGCCAGCAGCTTGGACAGCGGAAACACCATATATTTT. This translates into CASSLDSGNTIYF.

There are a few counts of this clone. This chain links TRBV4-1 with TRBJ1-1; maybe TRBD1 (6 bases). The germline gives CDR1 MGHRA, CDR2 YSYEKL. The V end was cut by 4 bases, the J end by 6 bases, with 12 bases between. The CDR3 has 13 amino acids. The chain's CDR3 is CASSRDRQAEAFF. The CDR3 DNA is TGCGCCAGCAGCCGAGACAGGCAGGCTGAAGCTTTCTTT.

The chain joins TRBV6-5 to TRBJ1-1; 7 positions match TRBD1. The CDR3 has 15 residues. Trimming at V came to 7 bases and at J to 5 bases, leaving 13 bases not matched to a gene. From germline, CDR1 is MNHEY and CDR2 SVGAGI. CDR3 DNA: TGTGCCAGCATCCACCAGGGAAGGGGGCGGACTGAAGCTTTCTTT. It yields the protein CASIHQGRGRTEAFF.

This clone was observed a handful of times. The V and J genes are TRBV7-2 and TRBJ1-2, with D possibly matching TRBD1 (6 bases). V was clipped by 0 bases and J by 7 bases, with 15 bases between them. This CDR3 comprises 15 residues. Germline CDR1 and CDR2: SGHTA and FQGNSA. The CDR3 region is CASSLARGSGAGYTF. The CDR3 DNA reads TGTGCCAGCAGCTTAGCGCGAGGTTCAGGGGCTGGCTACACCTTC.

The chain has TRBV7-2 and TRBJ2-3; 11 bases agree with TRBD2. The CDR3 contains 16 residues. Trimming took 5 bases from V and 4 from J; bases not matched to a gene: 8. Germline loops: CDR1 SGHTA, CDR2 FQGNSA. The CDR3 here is CASSQAGTSGPDTQYF. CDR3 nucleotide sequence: TGTGCCAGCAGCCAGGCCGGGACTAGCGGCCCAGATACGCAGTATTTT. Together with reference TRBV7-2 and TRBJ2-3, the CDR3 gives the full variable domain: GAGVSQSPSNKVTEKGKDVELRCDPISGHTALYWYRQSLGQGLEFLIYFQGNSAPDKSGLPSDRFSAERTGGSVSTLTIQRTQQEDSAVYLCASSQAGTSGPDTQYFGPGTRLTVL.